The 32 T cell receptor beta chains below all came from one sample that was sequenced in a study of blood T cell repertoires in COVID-19. Sequenced by immunoSEQ multiplex PCR; TCRdb stores in-frame clones only, minus some. The sample includes a few hundred thousand clones, about 83% of them seen just once. Sequencing was done on a sample of peripheral blood. The source is a woman in her forties or fifties with acute or convalescent COVID-19.

This clone was seen only once. The chain links TRBV30 to TRBJ2-7; TRBD1 matches 10 bases. The CDR3 sequence is 15 residues long. Germline values: CDR1 GTSNPN, CDR2 SVGIG (reference sequence). J lost 3 bases, V lost 2 bases, and 7 bases had no gene match. This CDR3 is CAWSQPGTGDYEQYV. DNA for the CDR3: TGTGCCTGGAGTCAACCCGGGACAGGGGACTACGAGCAGTACGTC.

V and J are TRBV7-2 and TRBJ2-3; D is unclear. There are 13 residues in the CDR3. The germline V gene encodes CDR1 SGHTA and CDR2 FQGNSA. Trimming pared 5 bases from V and 5 bases from J, leaving 11 bases between. This CDR3 is CASSLRQRDTQYF. The CDR3 coding sequence is TGTGCCAGCAGCCTCCGCCAGCGAGATACGCAGTATTTT.

The chain employs TRBV18 and TRBJ2-7; TRBD1 might be the D (5 bases). This CDR3 has 13 amino acids. The ends were cut back, 8 bases at V and 7 bases at J, with 18 bases in the middle. Per germline, CDR1 KGHSH and CDR2 LQKENI. This chain's CDR3 is CASQETVSGEQYV. In nucleotides, the CDR3 is TGTGCCAGCCAAGAGACAGTGTCCGGTGAGCAGTACGTC.

This clone was seen only a few times. Other DNA sequences in this sample translate to the same CDR3. The chain joins TRBV5-1 to TRBJ2-7, with TRBD1 identical over 7 bases. The CDR3 consists of 13 residues. V shed 3 bases, J shed 5 bases, and the junction held 5 bases outside the gene matches. CDR1 is SGHRS and CDR2 is YFSETQ in the germline V gene. CDR3 loop: CASSSTTGNEQYF. The CDR3 nucleotides are TGCGCCAGCAGCTCGACGACAGGGAACGAGCAGTACTTC.

The chain is built from TRBV2 and TRBJ1-5, with D possibly being TRBD1 (6 bases). This CDR3 is built from 13 residues. V dropped 7 bases and J dropped 1 base, with 8 bases sitting between them. From germline, CDR1 is SNHLY and CDR2 FYNNEI. The chain's CDR3 is CASKGQSNQPQHF. The CDR3 region has the DNA TGTGCCAGCAAAGGACAGAGCAATCAGCCCCAGCATTTT.

The chain joins TRBV5-6 to TRBJ2-5; maybe TRBD2 (5 bases). With 0 bases removed from V and 3 bases from J, the gap between germline ends came to 6 bases. This CDR3 is 13 amino acids long. CDR1 is SGHDT and CDR2 is YYEEEE in the germline V gene. The CDR3, as DNA: TGTGCCAGCAGCTTGGTCGGGGAAGAGACCCAGTACTTC. The encoded protein is CASSLVGEETQYF.

This chain connects TRBV9 to TRBJ1-2, with 7 positions matching TRBD1. Losses at the gene ends were 2 bases for V and 8 bases for J; bases not matched to a gene: 6. Looked up from germline, CDR1 is SGDLS and CDR2 is YYNGEE. This CDR3 region has 13 residues. CDR3 protein: CASSVPGTDGYTF. CDR3 coding DNA: TGTGCCAGCAGCGTCCCCGGGACAGACGGCTACACCTTC.

The chain links TRBV9 to TRBJ2-1; 7 bases align to TRBD1. V lost 4 bases, J lost 6 bases, and 7 bases stayed unmatched. The CDR3 loop spans 14 amino acids. Germline V gene lookup returns CDR1 SGDLS and CDR2 YYNGEE. In DNA form, the CDR3 reads TGTGCCAGCAGCACAACAGGGGCCCGCAATGAGCAGTTCTTC. Translating it yields CASSTTGARNEQFF.

This chain uses TRBV19 with TRBJ2-1; D is perhaps TRBD2 (7 bases). Germline CDR1 is LNHDA and CDR2 is SQIVND (reference sequence). V was cut by 4 bases and J by 6 bases, with 10 bases left in between. This CDR3 comprises 13 residues. Here the CDR3 DNA reads TGTGCCAGTAGTAAGGGGGGGGGCAATGAGCAGTTCTTC. This translates into CASSKGGGNEQFF.

The chain joins TRBV30 to TRBJ2-7; a weak D match, TRBD1 (6 bases). Germline CDR1 GTSNPN, CDR2 SVGIG (reference sequence). The CDR3 loop spans 14 amino acids. Trimming left V 5 bases short and J 2 bases short, with 16 bases between. The CDR3: CAWGRGLAPYEQYF. The CDR3 DNA reads as TGTGCCTGGGGCAGGGGCTTGGCCCCCTACGAGCAGTACTTC.

The J gene is TRBJ1-4, the V gene TRBV5-1; 8 bases are a match to TRBD1. The CDR3 is 18 amino acids. Germline CDR1 SGHRS, CDR2 YFSETQ. Trimming removed 4 bases from V and 0 bases from J; junction bases left unmatched: 11. The CDR3 DNA is TGCGCCAGCAGCACGGGACAGGCCCTAACCGCAACTAATGAAAAACTGTTTTTT. This gives the protein CASSTGQALTATNEKLFF. Full variable domain (missing parts from reference TRBV5-1 and TRBJ1-4): KAGVTQTPRYLIKTRGQQVTLSCSPISGHRSVSWYQQTPGQGLQFLFEYFSETQRNKGNFPGRFSGRQFSNSRSEMNVSTLELGDSALYLCASSTGQALTATNEKLFFGSGTQLSVL.

The chain links TRBV29-1 to TRBJ2-7; 7 nucleotides agree with TRBD1. The germline CDR1 and CDR2 sequences are SQVTM and ANQGSEA. CDR3 length: 14 residues. V was clipped by 6 bases and J by 6 bases; unmatched bases: 14. CDR3 bases: TGCAGCGTATCGACCGGACAGGTAGTAGGCGAGCAGTACTTC. This sequence encodes CSVSTGQVVGEQYF.

The rearrangement uses TRBV2 and TRBJ2-2, with TRBD2 matching over 9 bases. V lost 3 bases to trimming and J lost 6 bases; unmatched junction nucleotides: 5. CDR1 and CDR2 from the germline V gene are SNHLY and FYNNEI. The CDR3 runs to 15 residues. The CDR3 bases are TGTGCCAGCAGTGACGCGCGGGGGGGCGCCGGGGAGCTGTTTTTT. It yields the protein CASSDARGGAGELFF. The whole variable domain, remainder taken from reference TRBV2 and TRBJ2-2, is EPEVTQTPSHQVTQMGQEVILRCVPISNHLYFYWYRQILGQKVEFLVSFYNNEISEKSEIFDDQFSVERPDGSNFTLKIRSTKLEDSAMYFCASSDARGGAGELFFGEGSRLTVL.

The genes are TRBV5-6 and TRBJ1-4; 11 bases agree with TRBD1. The V segment lost 3 bases and the J segment 5 bases; nucleotides outside the gene matches: 3. This CDR3 contains 15 residues. Germline V gene lookup returns CDR1 SGHDT and CDR2 YYEEEE. CDR3 loop: CASSSRDRGNEKLFF. The DNA for the CDR3 is TGTGCCAGCAGCTCCCGGGACAGGGGGAATGAAAAACTGTTTTTT. Variable domain in full (rest from reference TRBV5-6 and TRBJ1-4): DAGVTQSPTHLIKTRGQQVTLRCSPKSGHDTVSWYQQALGQGPQFIFQYYEEEERQRGNFPDRFSGHQFPNYSSELNVNALLLGDSALYLCASSSRDRGNEKLFFGSGTQLSVL.

The chain links TRBV7-8 to TRBJ2-3; possibly TRBD1 for D (5 bases). Germline assignment: CDR1 SGHVS and CDR2 FQNEAQ. This CDR3 spans 15 amino acids. V was trimmed by 3 bases and J by 2 bases, leaving 12 bases between them. The CDR3 DNA reads TGTGCCAGCAGCTTCGAAGGGGATATCACAGATACGCAGTATTTT. Its translation is CASSFEGDITDTQYF.

This clone occurred many times. The V and J genes are TRBV30 and TRBJ1-5; no firm D call. Germline V CDR1 and CDR2: GTSNPN, SVGIG (reference sequence). This CDR3 is built from 10 residues. The CDR3 bases are TGTGCGGAGGGCAATCAGCCCCAGCATTTT. It specifies CAEGNQPQHF.

This chain uses TRBV11-2 with TRBJ1-1; TRBD1 aligns across 10 bases. Looked up from germline, CDR1 is SGHAT and CDR2 is FQNNGV. CDR3 length: 16 residues. Trimming at V came to 6 bases and at J to 5 bases, leaving 12 bases not matched to a gene. CDR3 in DNA: TGTGCCAGCAGTAACCCCGGCGGGACAGGGGAAACTGAAGCTTTCTTT. It codes for CASSNPGGTGETEAFF.

V gene TRBV12-3 or TRBV12-4 combines with J gene TRBJ1-1, with D uncertain. This CDR3 spans 12 amino acids. The V end lost 2 bases, the J end lost 4 bases, and 5 bases lay between the germline ends. The CDR3 region is CASSLSRTEAFF. The CDR3 DNA reads as TGTGCCAGCAGTTTATCCCGCACTGAAGCTTTCTTT.

The chain employs TRBV11-3 and TRBJ2-1; D might be TRBD1 (6 bases). The CDR3 is made up of 13 amino acids. In germline, CDR1 is SGHNT, CDR2 YENEEA. V lost 5 bases, J lost 11 bases, and 16 bases lay in between. The CDR3 reads CASSALVGGKQFF. Here the CDR3 DNA reads TGTGCCAGCAGCGCCCTAGTAGGGGGTAAGCAGTTCTTC.

CDR3 protein: CASSLWRGSLYEQYV. The CDR3 DNA follows: TGCGCCAGCAGCTTGTGGCGGGGATCCTTATACGAGCAGTACGTC. The chain combines TRBV5-1 with TRBJ2-7, with D possibly being TRBD2 (6 bases). Trimming cost V 1 base and J 4 bases, with 15 bases left between them. The CDR3 totals 15 residues. The germline V gene encodes CDR1 SGHRS and CDR2 YFSETQ.

This clone was picked up a small number of times. This sequence joins TRBV3-1 (or the pseudogene TRBV3-2) and TRBJ1-2, with D unresolved. Germline-derived CDR1 and CDR2 are LGHDT and YNNKEL (reference sequence). Between the trimmed V and J ends, which lost 1 base and 3 bases, there was a span of 6 bases. The CDR3 is 13 residues long. The CDR3 is CASSQGQYYGYTF. The CDR3, as DNA: TGTGCCAGCAGCCAAGGGCAGTACTATGGCTACACCTTC.

The rearrangement links TRBV6-5 to TRBJ2-7; D is possibly TRBD2 (6 bases). The CDR3 is 13 amino acids. Trimming took off 6 bases at V and 7 bases at J, with 16 bases between the two ends. Germline CDR1 is MNHEY and CDR2 is SVGAGI. CDR3 sequence (DNA): TGTGCCAGCAGACTTTCCGGGGCGGGGGAGCAGTACGTC. Its translation: CASRLSGAGEQYV.

This chain uses TRBV7-9 with TRBJ1-5, with a tentative D call TRBD1 (5 bases). The CDR3 length is 17 residues. V was shortened by 4 bases and J by 4 bases, with 20 bases between the two germline ends. Germline CDR1 reads SEHNR; CDR2 reads FQNEAQ (reference sequence). This CDR3 is CASSSWFGWGTNQPQHF. Written as DNA, the CDR3 is TGTGCCAGCAGCTCGTGGTTTGGTTGGGGGACTAATCAGCCCCAGCATTTT.

This chain connects TRBV30 to TRBJ2-1; the D is unclear. From germline, CDR1 is GTSNPN and CDR2 SVGIG (reference sequence). This CDR3 has 13 amino acids. V lost 0 bases and J 2 bases, leaving 5 bases between the germline ends. The CDR3 is CAWSVGPYNEQFF. CDR3 coding DNA: TGTGCCTGGAGTGTGGGCCCCTACAATGAGCAGTTCTTC.

The chain is built from TRBV2 and TRBJ1-3; no clear D gene. The V gene lost 6 bases and the J gene lost 0 bases, with 9 bases spanning the gap. Germline V CDR1 and CDR2: SNHLY, FYNNEI. The CDR3 is 14 amino acids. The CDR3 region is CASSQESSGNTIYF. The CDR3 region has the DNA TGTGCCAGCAGCCAAGAGTCCTCTGGAAACACCATATATTTT.

This chain joins TRBV2 and TRBJ1-2, with D perhaps matching TRBD1 (6 bases). The CDR3 is 15 residues long. The V end lost 6 bases, the J end lost 0 bases, and 14 bases lay between the germline ends. The germline V gene has CDR1 SNHLY and CDR2 FYNNEI. For the CDR3, the DNA is TGTGCCAGCAGAGAGAGGGACACCACTAACTATGGCTACACCTTC. It yields the protein CASRERDTTNYGYTF.

The V gene is TRBV5-6, the J gene TRBJ2-7; 8 bases agree with TRBD1. The CDR3 runs 15 residues. Germline loops: CDR1 SGHDT, CDR2 YYEEEE. The ends lost 4 bases at V and 4 bases at J; junction bases unmatched: 10. The DNA of the CDR3 is TGTGCCAGCAGCGGGGGAGGACAGGGAAGGTACGAGCAGTACTTC. Protein sequence: CASSGGGQGRYEQYF.

This chain uses TRBV29-1 with TRBJ2-2, with D possibly matching TRBD2 (7 bases). CDR1 and CDR2 (germline): SQVTM, ANQGSEA. Trimming cost V 4 bases and J 4 bases, with 16 bases left between them. The CDR3 is 15 residues long. For the CDR3, the DNA is TGCAGCGTTGGTGAAGGGGGGGCAGGCACCGGGGAGCTGTTTTTT. Translating it yields CSVGEGGAGTGELFF.

The rearrangement joins TRBV29-1 to TRBJ1-1; D remains ambiguous. The CDR3 loop spans 14 amino acids. Per germline, CDR1 SQVTM and CDR2 ANQGSEA. The V gene lost 7 bases and the J gene lost 1 base, with 16 bases spanning the gap. The CDR3: CSALSRFSNTEAFF. The CDR3 DNA sequence: TGCAGCGCTCTCTCCAGGTTCTCGAACACTGAAGCTTTCTTT.

This sequence joins TRBV18 and TRBJ1-5, with 7 bases fitting TRBD1. The CDR3 is 15 amino acids. Germline V CDR1 and CDR2: KGHSH, LQKENI. V shed 1 base and J 7 bases; nucleotides not matched to a gene: 7. Here the CDR3 DNA reads TGTGCCAGCTCACCACGGACAGGATCGGACCAGCCCCAGCATTTT. It specifies CASSPRTGSDQPQHF.

This clone came up once. V is TRBV4-3 and J is TRBJ1-1; D uncertain. The germline V gene encodes CDR1 LGHNA and CDR2 YSLEER. The CDR3 is 13 residues long. V shed 0 bases and J shed 1 base, with 3 bases lying between them. Written as DNA, the CDR3 is TGCGCCAGCAGCCAAGAAGCGAACACTGAAGCTTTCTTT. It is translated as CASSQEANTEAFF.

The count of this clone is one. The J gene is TRBJ1-2, the V gene TRBV9, with TRBD1 matching 7 bases. This CDR3 is 15 amino acids long. Germline V gene sequence: CDR1 SGDLS, CDR2 YYNGEE. The J segment lost 5 bases and the V segment lost 1 base, leaving 8 bases of the junction unmatched. CDR3 bases: TGTGCCAGCAGCGTAAGGGGACAGCTAGATTATGGCTACACCTTC. Translation: CASSVRGQLDYGYTF.